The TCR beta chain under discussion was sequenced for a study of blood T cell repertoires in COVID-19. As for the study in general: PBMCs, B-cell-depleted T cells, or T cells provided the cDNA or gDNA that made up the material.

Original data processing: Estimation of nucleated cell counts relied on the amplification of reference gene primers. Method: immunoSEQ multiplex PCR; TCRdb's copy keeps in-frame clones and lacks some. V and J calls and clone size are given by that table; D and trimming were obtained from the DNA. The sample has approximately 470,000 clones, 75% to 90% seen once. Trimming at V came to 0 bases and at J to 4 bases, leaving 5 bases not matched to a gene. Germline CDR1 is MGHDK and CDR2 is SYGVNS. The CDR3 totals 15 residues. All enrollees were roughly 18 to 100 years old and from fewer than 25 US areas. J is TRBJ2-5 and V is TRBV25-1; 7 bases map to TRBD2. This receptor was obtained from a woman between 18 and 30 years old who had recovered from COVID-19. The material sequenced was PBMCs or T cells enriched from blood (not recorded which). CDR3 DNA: TGTGCCAGCAGTGAATATGGGGGGGTTGGAGAGACCCAGTACTTC. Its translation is CASSEYGGVGETQYF.